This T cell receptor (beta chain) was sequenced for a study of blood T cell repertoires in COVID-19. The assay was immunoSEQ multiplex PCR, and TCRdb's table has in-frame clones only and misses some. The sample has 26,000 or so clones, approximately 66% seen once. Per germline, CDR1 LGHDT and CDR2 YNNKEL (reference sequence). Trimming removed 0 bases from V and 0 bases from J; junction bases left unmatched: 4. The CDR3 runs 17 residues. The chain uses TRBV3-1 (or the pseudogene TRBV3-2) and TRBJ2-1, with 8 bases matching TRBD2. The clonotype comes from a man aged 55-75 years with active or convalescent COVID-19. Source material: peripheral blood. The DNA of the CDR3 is TGTGCCAGCAGCCAAGATCGGGGGGGTAGCTCCTACAATGAGCAGTTCTTC. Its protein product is CASSQDRGGSSYNEQFF.